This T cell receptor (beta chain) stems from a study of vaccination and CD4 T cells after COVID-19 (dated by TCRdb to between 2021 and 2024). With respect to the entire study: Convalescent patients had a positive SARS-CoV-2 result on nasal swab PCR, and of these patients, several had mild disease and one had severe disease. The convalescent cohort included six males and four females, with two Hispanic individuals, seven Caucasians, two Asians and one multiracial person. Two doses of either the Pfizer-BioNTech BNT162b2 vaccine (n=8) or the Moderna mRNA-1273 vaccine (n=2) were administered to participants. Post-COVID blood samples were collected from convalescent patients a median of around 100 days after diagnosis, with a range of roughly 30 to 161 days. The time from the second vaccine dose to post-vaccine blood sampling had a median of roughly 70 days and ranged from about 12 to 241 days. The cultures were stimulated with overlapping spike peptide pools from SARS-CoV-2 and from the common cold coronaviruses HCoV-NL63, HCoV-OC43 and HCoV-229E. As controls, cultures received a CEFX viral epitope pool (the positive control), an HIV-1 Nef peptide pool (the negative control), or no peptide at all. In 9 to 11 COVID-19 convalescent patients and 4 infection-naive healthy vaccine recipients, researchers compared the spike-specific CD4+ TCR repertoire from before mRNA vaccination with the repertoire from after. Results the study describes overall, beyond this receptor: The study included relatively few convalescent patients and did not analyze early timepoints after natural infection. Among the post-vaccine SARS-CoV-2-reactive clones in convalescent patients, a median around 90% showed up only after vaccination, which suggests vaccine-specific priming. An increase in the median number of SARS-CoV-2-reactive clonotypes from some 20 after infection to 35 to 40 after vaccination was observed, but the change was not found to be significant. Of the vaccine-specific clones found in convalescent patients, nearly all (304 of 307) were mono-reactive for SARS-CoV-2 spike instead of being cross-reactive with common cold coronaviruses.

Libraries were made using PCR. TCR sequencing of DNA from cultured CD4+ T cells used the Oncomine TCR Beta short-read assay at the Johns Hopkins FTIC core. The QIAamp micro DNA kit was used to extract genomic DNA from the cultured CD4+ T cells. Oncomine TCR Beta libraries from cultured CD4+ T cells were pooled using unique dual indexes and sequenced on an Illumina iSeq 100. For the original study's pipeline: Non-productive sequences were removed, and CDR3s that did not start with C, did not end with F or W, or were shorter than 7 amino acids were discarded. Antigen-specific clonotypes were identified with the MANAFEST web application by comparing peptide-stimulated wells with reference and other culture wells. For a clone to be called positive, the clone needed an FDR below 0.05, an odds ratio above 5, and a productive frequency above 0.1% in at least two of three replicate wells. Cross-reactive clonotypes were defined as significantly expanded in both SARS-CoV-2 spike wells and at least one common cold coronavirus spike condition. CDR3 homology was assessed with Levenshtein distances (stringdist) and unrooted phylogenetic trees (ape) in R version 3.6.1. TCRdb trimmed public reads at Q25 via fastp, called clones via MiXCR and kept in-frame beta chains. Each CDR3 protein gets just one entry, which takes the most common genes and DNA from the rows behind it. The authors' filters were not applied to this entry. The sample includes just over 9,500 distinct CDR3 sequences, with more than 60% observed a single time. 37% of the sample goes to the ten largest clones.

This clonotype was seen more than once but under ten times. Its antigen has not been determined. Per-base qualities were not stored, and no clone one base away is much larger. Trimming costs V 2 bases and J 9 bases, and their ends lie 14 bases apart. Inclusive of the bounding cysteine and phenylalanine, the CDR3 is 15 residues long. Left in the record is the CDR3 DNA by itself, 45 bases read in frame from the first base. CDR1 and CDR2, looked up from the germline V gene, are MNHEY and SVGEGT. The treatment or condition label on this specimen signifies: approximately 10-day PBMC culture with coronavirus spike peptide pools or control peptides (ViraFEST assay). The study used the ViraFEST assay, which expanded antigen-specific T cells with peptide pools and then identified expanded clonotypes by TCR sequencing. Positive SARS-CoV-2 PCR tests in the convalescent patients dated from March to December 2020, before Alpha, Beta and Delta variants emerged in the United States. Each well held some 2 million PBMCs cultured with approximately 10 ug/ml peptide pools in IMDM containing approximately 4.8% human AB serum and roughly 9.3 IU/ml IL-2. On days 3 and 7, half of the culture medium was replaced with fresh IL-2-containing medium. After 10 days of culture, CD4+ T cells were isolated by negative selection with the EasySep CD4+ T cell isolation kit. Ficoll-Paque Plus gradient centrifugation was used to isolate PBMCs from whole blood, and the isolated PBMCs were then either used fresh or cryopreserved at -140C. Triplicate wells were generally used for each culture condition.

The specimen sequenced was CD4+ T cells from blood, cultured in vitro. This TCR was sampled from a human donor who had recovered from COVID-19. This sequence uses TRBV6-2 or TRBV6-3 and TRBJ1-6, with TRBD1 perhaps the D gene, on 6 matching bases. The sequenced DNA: TGTGCCAGCAGTTACGAGGGGACACGAGGTTCACCCCTCCACTTT. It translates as CASSYEGTRGSPLHF.